This T cell receptor beta chain was profiled in a study of regulatory T cells in long-lasting Graves disease. Building the TCR beta libraries relied on iRepertoire HTBI primers, and CDR3 regions underwent Arm-PCR. One entry per CDR3 protein results from TCRdb running MiXCR on the multiplex PCR reads. The sample holds 240,000 or so distinct CDR3 sequences; 20% are singletons and the top ten take about 15%. Time point given: newly diagnosed GD, antithyroid drugs for less than 3 months. Extracted RNA from PBMCs served as the source of the TCR library. This clonotype was observed a handful of times. Germline-derived CDR1 and CDR2 are MNHEY and SMNVEV (reference sequence). The V gene lost 5 bases and the J gene lost 10 bases, with 12 bases spanning the gap. The CDR3 has 13 residues.

V gene TRBV27 combines with J gene TRBJ1-6; a possible D gene is TRBD1 (6 bases). The clonotype originates from a female donor with Graves disease. The source material was peripheral blood mononuclear cells (PBMCs), sampled at new diagnosis, from a patient treated with antithyroid drugs. The CDR3 here is CASSPGERSPLHF. The CDR3 region has the DNA TGTGCCAGCAGTCCAGGGGAGAGGTCACCCCTCCACTTT.